This T cell receptor (beta chain) appears in the sequencing data of a study of cytomegalovirus exposure and HLA in healthy donors. The study's findings and limits: Serostatus for CMV was the only available immune exposure information. Data from an earlier analysis indicated that most TCR beta V segments were productive either about 90% or about 30% of the time. TCR beta chain V- and J-gene trimming was linked, in a later analysis, to a missense variant in DCLRE1C.

PCR employed 60 Vbeta and 13 Jbeta primers. This table comes from immunoSEQ multiplex PCR, and its TCRdb copy is limited to in-frame clones, with some not included. The sample yields about 100,000 clones, 60% to 80% seen once. With regard to this clone: Its antigen is as yet unknown.

The germline V and J ends were trimmed by 1 base and 1 base, with 5 bases remaining between them. The CDR3 spans 13 residues. Germline lookup yields CDR1 SGHDN and CDR2 FVKESK. The TCR was taken from a male donor in good health and CMV-seropositive. Sequencing was done on a sample of PBMCs. J is TRBJ2-7 and V is TRBV14; possible D gene TRBD2, 5 bases. The CDR3 spells CASSQGLSYEQYF. CDR3 coding DNA: TGTGCCAGCAGCCAAGGACTATCCTACGAGCAGTACTTC. Using reference TRBV14 and TRBJ2-7 for the parts outside the CDR3, the full variable domain is EAGVTQFPSHSVIEKGQTVTLRCDPISGHDNLYWYRRVMGKEIKFLLHFVKESKQDESGMPNNRFLAERTGGTYSTLKVQPAELEDSGVYFCASSQGLSYEQYFGPGTRLTVT.